The sequence of this T cell receptor (beta chain) was determined in a study of early T cells in non-severe SARS-CoV-2 infection. Background on the study: Bulk RNA taken from unsorted whole blood was sequenced, leaving chains unpaired. The study, taken as a whole, reports: The matching step, a VDJdb search, favored anti-spike CD8 responses and missed private and CD4 specificities.

Individual cDNA molecules carried attached unique molecular identifiers. TCRdb called the 5' RACE reads again in MiXCR, with one record for every CDR3 protein. The sample lists around 47,000 distinct CDR3 sequences, roughly 10% occurring once. The CDR3 covers 16 residues. Germline CDR1 SGHRS, CDR2 YFSETQ. V lost 0 bases and J lost 7, with 14 bases in between. This clonotype showed up just a few times. Its matching antigen is unknown. This chain joins TRBV5-1 and TRBJ1-6, with TRBD1 as a possible D gene (5 bases). The sequence was obtained from an adult who was a healthcare worker with PCR-confirmed SARS-CoV-2 infection or an uninfected control (not recorded which). The specimen was whole blood. The CDR3 DNA follows: TGCGCCAGCAGCTTGGGGCTGGGGCAGGGAAATTCACCCCTCCACTTT. It translates to CASSLGLGQGNSPLHF.